This T cell receptor (beta chain) was profiled in a study of shared clonotypes between healthy human individuals. Findings and caveats of the study: Generation probability values for non-shared clonotypes were lower than those for clonotypes shared by all four donors. Donor scarcity curtailed the genetic and exposure-history diversity represented herein.

From germline, CDR1 is MNHNS and CDR2 SASEGT. V was pared by 0 bases and J by 3 bases, with 9 bases between. The CDR3 runs to 14 residues. A CD45RA+ naive subset and a CD45RA-negative memory subset were split from CD4+ cells. As regards this clone: No antigen is known for it. This CDR3 is also generated by other DNA sequences in the sample.

Under the authors' procedure: Sequence data from immunoSEQ were junction-only and lacked quality scores; consequently, filtering differed. This table comes from immunoSEQ multiplex PCR, and its TCRdb copy is limited to in-frame clones, with some not included. From that table come the V and J calls and clone size; the DNA was used to work out D and trimming. The sample contains approximately 2.3 million clones, 93% of which appear only once. What was sequenced was naive CD4+ T cells from PBMCs. Subset noted: CD45RA+ positively selected. The chain is built from TRBV6-1 and TRBJ2-7, with D unclear. The TCR comes from a man younger than 30 in good health. Some clones in this sample may be carry-over from other donors' samples. The CDR3 here is CASSEASRSYEQYF. The CDR3 DNA sequence: TGTGCCAGCAGTGAAGCGTCCCGTAGCTACGAGCAGTACTTC.